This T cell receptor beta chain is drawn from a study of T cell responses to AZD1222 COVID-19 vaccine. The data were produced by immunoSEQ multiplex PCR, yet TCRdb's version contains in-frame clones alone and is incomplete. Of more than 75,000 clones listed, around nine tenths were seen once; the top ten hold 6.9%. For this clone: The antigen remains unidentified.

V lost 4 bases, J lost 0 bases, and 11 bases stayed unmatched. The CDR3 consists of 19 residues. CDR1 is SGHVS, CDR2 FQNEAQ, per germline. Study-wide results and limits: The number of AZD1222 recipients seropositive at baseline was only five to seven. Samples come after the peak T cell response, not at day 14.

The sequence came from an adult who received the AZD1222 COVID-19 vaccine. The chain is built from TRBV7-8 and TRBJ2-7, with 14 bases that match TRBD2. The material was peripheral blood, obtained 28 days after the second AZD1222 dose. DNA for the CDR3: TGTGCCAGCAGCTCCCTGAAGACTAGCGGGAGGGCCGTCTCCTACGAGCAGTACTTC. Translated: CASSSLKTSGRAVSYEQYF.